This section outlines one TCR beta chain sequence together with its context. Its antigen is still unknown. No base qualities exist here, and no much larger clone lies one base off it. High-throughput TCR beta sequencing profiled peripheral blood CD8+ and CD4+ T cells from healthy donors, Susac syndrome patients and multiple sclerosis patients. The multiple sclerosis controls were treatment-naive patients who had stable or active relapsing-remitting disease and met the revised McDonald criteria. Bulk CD8+ and CD4+ T cells were purified by magnetic negative isolation, whereas CD8+ TEMRA cells were enriched by FACS. Blood was collected in EDTA tubes and processed within 24 hours, with PBMCs isolated through density gradient centrifugation. PBMCs intended for TCR sequencing were frozen in liquid nitrogen and were later thawed in a 37 degrees C water bath. Purity of sorted or isolated CD4+, CD8+ and CD8+ TEMRA cells was at least 90%.

Per the germline V gene, SGHTA is the CDR1 and FQGNSA is the CDR2. Clipping removes 5 bases from V and 2 bases from J, with 11 as the unmatched junction base count. The cysteine opens and the phenylalanine closes a CDR3 of 16 amino acids. The read is trimmed to its CDR3 DNA, 48 bases read in frame from base 1. These data are taken from a study of CD8 T cells in Susac syndrome (dated by TCRdb to between 2017 and 2020). For context, the study as a whole: The study used repertoire sequencing to test whether antigen drove CD8+ T cell activation and differentiation in Susac syndrome. The clonality of the CD8+ T cell repertoire was compared across 12 healthy donors, roughly 14 Susac syndrome patients and about 15 multiple sclerosis patients.

Findings and caveats that apply to the study as a whole: The study acknowledged that relatively few individuals were included in the TCR sequencing and HLA analysis.

RNA was extracted using the RNeasy kit, and roughly 0.45 to 1 microgram was reverse transcribed with random hexamers. The immunoSEQ multiplex PCR assay, which covers 54 Vbeta and 13 Jbeta segments, was used to amplify TCR beta CDR3 regions. To correct PCR amplification bias, a synthetic template baseline was used for both primer optimization and computational correction. Turning to the authors' computational methods: Only productive sequences were kept, with reads annotated to V, D and J genes according to IMGT and analyzed in immunoSEQ Analyzer. To calculate clonality, Shannon entropy was normalized by log2 of the number of productive unique sequences and then subtracted from one. Public and private clones were assessed among the 100 most prevalent clones of each patient and control. Clones were defined as Susac-specific if absent from the healthy and MS cohorts, from some 1,000 published viral clones and from other ImmuneACCESS disease sequences. The raw public reads went through TCRdb reprocessing: fastp at Q25, MiXCR clone calling, in-frame beta chains kept. Rows merge per CDR3 protein into single entries with the most common DNA and genes. What appears here as the V and J calls and clone size reflects TCRdb's work, not the paper's. In this sample the table shows about 300,000 distinct CDR3 sequences, more than 75% of which occur a single time. The leading ten clones occupy 0.095% to 0.14% of the sample.

The sample was CD8+ T cells from PBMCs. The chain couples TRBV7-2 to TRBJ2-7; 8 junctional bases match TRBD2. The clonotype originates from a human donor with multiple sclerosis. The CDR3 is CASSPRGAGVPYEQYF. At the DNA level, the sequence is TGTGCCAGCAGCCCTCGGGGAGCGGGAGTCCCCTACGAGCAGTACTTC.